Below, one T cell receptor beta chain is given with its context. What antigen it recognizes has not been identified. Base qualities were left out, and no much larger clone turns up one base away. From each donor, a single peripheral blood sample of about 116 mL on average was drawn into heparinised tubes. Naive, central memory, regulatory and stem cell-like memory CD4+ T cells were sorted on a BD FACSAria II using a panel including CD45RO, CCR7, CD25, CD127, CD95 and CD27. All sorted populations exceeded 98% purity. PBMCs were isolated immediately by Lymphoprep density gradient centrifugation and stained directly without culture. Samples were stained and sorted in pairs, with one healthy donor and one patient per experiment, so that batch effects were minimized. The CDR3 sequence holds 16 residues, the cysteine and phenylalanine included. The retained sequence is limited to the CDR3, 48 bases, with the frame set at the first base. CDR1 SGHTA and CDR2 FQGNSA were looked up in the germline V gene. V drops 1 base and J drops 0 bases, leaving 7 bases in between.

The data stem from a study of beta chain features in type 1 diabetes (dated by TCRdb to 2016 to 2018). Study-level background: Mean age, gender distribution, total cell number and subset yield were not different between patients and healthy donors. Regulatory and stem cell-like memory subsets were isolated from only 8 patients and roughly 8 healthy donors, whereas naive and central memory subsets came from all 30 or so donors. In the study, TCRB repertoires of sorted circulating CD4+ T cell subsets from recently diagnosed type 1 diabetes patients were compared with those of matched healthy donors. Across all samples, 107,917,701 sorted cells were examined, and cell number per subset correlated strongly with RNA yield.

The entire isolated RNA was reverse transcribed using the High Capacity cDNA Reverse Transcription Kit, and thus expressed TCRB transcripts were sequenced. Deep immunoSEQ sequencing was applied to naive, central memory and regulatory T cell samples, giving an average of about 3.6 million total reads per sample. After sorted cells were lysed in RLT buffer, RNA was extracted with DNase-treated RNeasy Micro or Mini kits, with the choice depending on cell number. Each cell subset was processed on its own to prevent cross-contamination, while patient and healthy donor samples were processed together. TCRB sequences were amplified from cDNA with the immunoSEQ multiplex PCR, producing 87-bp fragments spanning the CDR3 region. Sequencing of the amplicons was performed on the Illumina HiSeq platform. Per the original workflow: PCR bias was corrected computationally using synthetic template baselines, and reads within Hamming distance 2 were collapsed, with unmergeable singletons discarded. Reads were aligned to IMGT to assign V, D and J genes, CDR3 length, and insertions or deletions at six rearrangement sites. Within each subset, clonotype counts were normalized to sorted cell number, and only after that were true diversity and Gini coefficients computed with the tcR R package. Repertoire sharing was quantified using the overlap coefficient calculated on TCRB nucleotide sequences. Not all clones reach the TCRdb copy of this immuneACCESS table, which keeps in-frame sequences only. Checked studies attribute under half of the gap to unresolved V genes and leave the rest unexplained. D and trimming come from the DNA, and the V and J calls and clone size come from that table. The sample contains roughly 160,000 clones, 7% to 9% of them found a single time. Roughly 0.5% of the sample lies in the top ten.

General findings and caveats noted by the study authors: HLA sub-analyses involved small numbers of individuals, so any influence of HLA type on TCRB rearrangement remained unresolved. A moderate but significant shortening of TCRB CDR3 length was observed in type 1 diabetes patients in all four CD4+ subsets. Fewer insertions and more nucleotide deletions at VDJ recombination sites were observed in patients with type 1 diabetes, implying thymic rearrangement abnormalities. Shorter templates might be favored by PCR, yet because patient and control samples were amplified and corrected together, any such skew would affect both groups equally. Because cDNA rather than genomic DNA was sequenced, highly expressing activated cells could have been over-represented, although no difference in activation and CD3 levels was found between groups. The naive, central memory and regulatory TCRB repertoires appeared to resemble one another more closely among patients than among healthy donors.

Sequenced material: central memory CD4+ T cells from blood. This clonotype was sampled from a man between 18 and 29 years old with type 1 diabetes. The chain is made from TRBV7-2 and TRBJ2-6; there is no confident call for the D gene. This receptor has the CDR3 CASSLGAFSGANVLTF. The nucleotide sequence reads as follows: TGTGCCAGCAGCTTAGGAGCGTTCTCTGGGGCCAACGTCCTGACTTTC.